This is a list of T cell receptor beta chains from one sample in a study of beta chain features in type 1 diabetes. Generated by immunoSEQ multiplex PCR, the TCRdb table keeps only in-frame clones and is missing some. Among 200,000 to 250,000 clones listed, 9.6% were seen once. The sample consisted of naive CD4+ T cells from blood. The source of these receptors is a woman aged 18-29 years in good health. The CDR3 runs from the conserved cysteine through the conserved F or W. A D gene is named only where the DNA matches it firmly. Not every row has a clone size; where given, it reads once, few, many or a size class.

CDR3 protein,CDR3 DNA,V gene,D gene,J gene,clone size
CASSLRELETQYF,TGCGCCAGCAGCTTACGGGAGCTGGAGACCCAGTACTTC,TRBV5-1,.,TRBJ2-5,few
CSARVALEQFF,TGCAGTGCTAGAGTGGCCCTCGAGCAGTTCTTC,TRBV20-1,.,TRBJ2-1,.
CASSPWDRSSNQPQHF,TGTGCCAGCAGCCCCTGGGACAGGAGTAGCAATCAGCCCCAGCATTTT,TRBV5-6,TRBD1,TRBJ1-5,.
CASSFGQGGETQYF,TGCGCCAGCAGCTTTGGACAGGGGGGAGAGACCCAGTACTTC,TRBV5-1,TRBD1,TRBJ2-5,.
CASSQAGQGNNYGYTF,TGCGCCAGCAGCCAAGCGGGACAGGGGAATAACTATGGCTACACCTTC,TRBV4-1,TRBD1,TRBJ1-2,.
CAWSAVPGAYEQYF,TGTGCCTGGAGTGCAGTCCCGGGAGCCTACGAGCAGTACTTC,TRBV30,.,TRBJ2-7,.
CASSRGQRLYEQYF,TGTGCCAGCAGCCGCGGACAGCGGCTCTACGAGCAGTACTTC,TRBV28,.,TRBJ2-7,few
CASSLVAGAGDTQYF,TGCGCCAGCAGCTTGGTAGCGGGAGCGGGAGATACGCAGTATTTT,TRBV5-1,TRBD2,TRBJ2-3,.
CASSQPSRQGSQPQHF,TGCGCCAGCAGCCAACCATCGCGACAGGGGTCGCAGCCCCAGCATTTT,TRBV4-1,TRBD1,TRBJ1-5,few
CASSLGGAKNIQYF,TGTGCCAGCAGCCTAGGCGGGGCCAAAAACATTCAGTACTTC,TRBV7-2,.,TRBJ2-4,few
CAWSPGTREQFF,TGTGCCTGGAGCCCCGGGACTCGGGAGCAGTTCTTC,TRBV30,.,TRBJ2-1,.
CASSSSTALEQFF,TGTGCCAGCAGTAGTTCAACCGCACTAGAGCAGTTCTTC,TRBV6-1,.,TRBJ2-1,.
CASSIGVQANEQFF,TGTGCCAGTAGTATAGGGGTCCAGGCCAATGAGCAGTTCTTC,TRBV19,.,TRBJ2-1,.
CASSLSGTGVYEQYF,TGCGCCAGCAGCTTATCCGGGACAGGGGTCTACGAGCAGTACTTC,TRBV5-1,TRBD1,TRBJ2-7,few
CASSTRWPGASDTQYF,TGTGCCAGCAGCACTAGGTGGCCCGGAGCCTCAGATACGCAGTATTTT,TRBV5-6,.,TRBJ2-3,few
CAWDRDSNQPQHF,TGTGCCTGGGACAGGGATAGCAATCAGCCCCAGCATTTT,TRBV30,TRBD1,TRBJ1-5,.
CASSVDYRTQYF,TGTGCCAGCAGCGTCGACTACCGGACCCAGTACTTC,TRBV7-3,.,TRBJ2-5,.
CASSLSSGAQWDYEQYF,TGTGCCAGCAGCTTATCGTCAGGGGCTCAGTGGGACTACGAGCAGTACTTC,TRBV7-9,.,TRBJ2-7,.
CARGQGLRETQYF,TGTGCCAGAGGACAGGGATTAAGAGAGACCCAGTACTTC,TRBV19,TRBD1,TRBJ2-5,.
CASSQGTSGRAYEQYF,TGCGCCAGCAGCCAAGGAACTAGCGGGAGGGCCTACGAGCAGTACTTC,TRBV4-1,TRBD2,TRBJ2-7,few
CASSLEFQRAFTRDEQYF,TGTGCCAGCAGCTTAGAATTTCAGCGGGCCTTTACTAGGGACGAGCAGTACTTC,TRBV11-2,.,TRBJ2-7,few
CASSQDVLLNYGYTF,TGTGCCAGCAGCCAAGATGTCCTCCTAAACTATGGCTACACCTTC,TRBV14,.,TRBJ1-2,few
CASSRQRESVEQFF,TGTGCCAGTAGTCGCCAGCGGGAGTCAGTTGAGCAGTTCTTC,TRBV19,TRBD2,TRBJ2-1,many
CAAKSGAWGGGNEQFF,TGTGCCGCCAAAAGCGGGGCGTGGGGGGGTGGAAATGAGCAGTTCTTC,TRBV4-2,TRBD2,TRBJ2-1,few
CASSQSGRGADTQYF,TGTGCCAGCAGCCAGAGCGGGAGAGGCGCAGATACGCAGTATTTT,TRBV5-4,TRBD2,TRBJ2-3,.
CASSLPLDRADSTDTQYF,TGCGCCAGCAGCCTGCCTCTAGACAGGGCGGATTCCACAGATACGCAGTATTTT,TRBV4-1,TRBD1,TRBJ2-3,.
CASSQGAEKLFF,TGTGCCAGCAGTCAGGGGGCAGAAAAACTGTTTTTT,TRBV7-6,TRBD1,TRBJ1-4,few
CASSFPGGETQYF,TGTGCCAGCAGCTTCCCCGGGGGGGAGACCCAGTACTTC,TRBV5-4,TRBD2,TRBJ2-5,.
CASLAGGLINEQFF,TGTGCCAGCTTAGCGGGAGGGCTCATCAATGAGCAGTTCTTC,TRBV28,TRBD2,TRBJ2-1,.
CASSGTGDTGELFF,TGTGCCAGTAGCGGGACAGGGGACACCGGGGAGCTGTTTTTT,TRBV19,TRBD1,TRBJ2-2,few
CATSGRTDRSPLHF,TGTGCCACCAGCGGACGGACAGACCGGTCACCCCTCCACTTT,TRBV15,.,TRBJ1-6,.
CASSLDRLSGANVLTF,TGTGCCAGCAGCTTGGACAGGTTATCTGGGGCCAACGTCCTGACTTTC,TRBV5-4,.,TRBJ2-6,many
CSVATGGVDTEAFF,TGCAGCGTTGCTACAGGGGGTGTGGACACTGAAGCTTTCTTT,TRBV29-1,TRBD1,TRBJ1-1,few
CASSPRRQGYSNQPQHF,TGTGCCAGCAGCCCGAGAAGGCAGGGGTATAGCAATCAGCCCCAGCATTTT,TRBV7-2,.,TRBJ1-5,few
CAWRVPGQDNEQFF,TGTGCCTGGAGGGTCCCGGGACAGGACAATGAGCAGTTCTTC,TRBV30,TRBD1,TRBJ2-1,.
CASLSGANVLTF,TGTGCCAGCCTATCTGGGGCCAACGTCCTGACTTTC,TRBV19,.,TRBJ2-6,many
CASSQGWDTLTYEQYF,TGCGCCAGCAGCCAAGGATGGGACACATTGACCTACGAGCAGTACTTC,TRBV4-1,.,TRBJ2-7,.
CASSADRFETQYF,TGTGCCAGCAGCGCGGACAGATTCGAGACCCAGTACTTC,TRBV11-2,.,TRBJ2-5,few
CAAVGEQFF,TGTGCCGCCGTCGGTGAGCAGTTCTTC,TRBV7-9,.,TRBJ2-1,many
CASSPSGRPSGANVLTF,TGTGCCAGCAGCCCTTCGGGGAGGCCCTCTGGGGCCAACGTCCTGACTTTC,TRBV7-9,.,TRBJ2-6,many
CASSSDRVSNQPQHF,TGTGCCAGTAGTTCGGACAGGGTCAGCAATCAGCCCCAGCATTTT,TRBV19,TRBD1,TRBJ1-5,.
CATSRDTGVSYNEQFF,TGTGCCACCAGCAGAGATACGGGGGTCTCCTACAATGAGCAGTTCTTC,TRBV15,.,TRBJ2-1,few
CASSQVPGGTGGRGELFF,TGCGCCAGCAGCCAAGTTCCCGGGGGGACAGGGGGGCGCGGGGAGCTGTTTTTT,TRBV4-1,TRBD1,TRBJ2-2,few
CASSLAAGAGGDTQYF,TGCGCCAGCAGCTTGGCCGCTGGAGCGGGAGGAGATACGCAGTATTTT,TRBV5-1,TRBD2,TRBJ2-3,few
CASSAGQGLEAFF,TGTGCCAGCAGTGCGGGACAGGGCCTTGAAGCTTTCTTT,TRBV6-1,TRBD1,TRBJ1-1,.
CASSLTKTGTGNEQFF,TGTGCCAGCAGCTTAACTAAAACAGGGACCGGCAATGAGCAGTTCTTC,TRBV7-3,.,TRBJ2-1,.
CASSSAGMVPSNQPQHF,TGTGCCAGTAGTTCCGCAGGGATGGTGCCTAGCAATCAGCCCCAGCATTTT,TRBV19,.,TRBJ1-5,.
CASSPPRLTNTEAFF,TGTGCCAGCAGTCCCCCCCGACTGACGAACACTGAAGCTTTCTTT,TRBV6-6,.,TRBJ1-1,few
CASSLGADYQLWEQYF,TGCGCCAGCAGCTTGGGTGCAGACTACCAGCTCTGGGAGCAGTACTTC,TRBV5-1,.,TRBJ2-7,few
CASSDEKGELFF,TGTGCCAGCAGTGACGAGAAAGGGGAGCTGTTTTTT,TRBV6-4,.,TRBJ2-2,.
CASSTDRAPYNEQFF,TGCGCCAGCAGCACAGACAGGGCACCCTACAATGAGCAGTTCTTC,TRBV5-1,TRBD1,TRBJ2-1,few
CAWSKNRGPGNTIYF,TGTGCCTGGAGTAAGAACAGGGGACCTGGAAACACCATATATTTT,TRBV30,TRBD1,TRBJ1-3,.
CASSPGDDQETQYF,TGCGCCAGCAGCCCGGGGGACGACCAAGAGACCCAGTACTTC,TRBV5-1,.,TRBJ2-5,.
CASSLRLAGKQETQYF,TGTGCCAGCAGCTTACGACTAGCGGGCAAACAAGAGACCCAGTACTTC,TRBV5-4,TRBD2,TRBJ2-5,.
CASSLPGQGVETQYF,TGCGCCAGCAGCTTGCCGGGACAGGGAGTAGAGACCCAGTACTTC,TRBV5-1,TRBD1,TRBJ2-5,.
CASSQAGQGAKNIQYF,TGTGCCAGCAGCCAGGCGGGACAGGGGGCGAAAAACATTCAGTACTTC,TRBV7-8,TRBD1,TRBJ2-4,.
CASSPPPGFGPQHF,TGTGCCAGCAGCCCCCCCCCGGGTTTTGGGCCCCAGCATTTT,TRBV7-8,.,TRBJ1-5,.
CSYSLQVNNEQFF,TGCAGCTACTCACTCCAAGTGAACAATGAGCAGTTCTTC,TRBV29-1,.,TRBJ2-1,.